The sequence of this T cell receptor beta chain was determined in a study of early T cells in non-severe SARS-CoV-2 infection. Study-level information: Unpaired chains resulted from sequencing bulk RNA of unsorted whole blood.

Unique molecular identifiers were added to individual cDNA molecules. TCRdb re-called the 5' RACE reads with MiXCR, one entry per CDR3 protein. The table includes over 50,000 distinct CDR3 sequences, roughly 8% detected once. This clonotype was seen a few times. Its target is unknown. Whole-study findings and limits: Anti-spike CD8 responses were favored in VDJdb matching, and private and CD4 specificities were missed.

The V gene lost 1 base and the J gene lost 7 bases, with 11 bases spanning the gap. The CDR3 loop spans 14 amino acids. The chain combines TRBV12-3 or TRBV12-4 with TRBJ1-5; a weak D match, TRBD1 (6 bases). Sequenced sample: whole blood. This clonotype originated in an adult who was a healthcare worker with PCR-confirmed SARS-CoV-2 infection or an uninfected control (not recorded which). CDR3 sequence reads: CASSLGGAWQPQHF. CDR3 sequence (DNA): TGTGCCAGCAGTTTAGGGGGGGCTTGGCAGCCCCAGCATTTT.